These 23 T cell receptor beta chains were all obtained from the same sample, sequenced in a study of cytomegalovirus exposure and HLA in healthy donors. The PCR had 60 Vbeta and 13 Jbeta primers. The repertoire was sequenced with immunoSEQ multiplex PCR; TCRdb's copy has only in-frame clones and lacks some. This table holds roughly 150,000 clones, approximately 80% found once. Sequenced input: PBMCs. These receptors originate from a man aged 25-40 years in good health and CMV-seronegative.

This CDR3 reads CASSDDGTGVKTRRFF. CDR3 DNA: TGTGCCAGTAGCGACGACGGGACAGGGGTTAAGACTAGGAGGTTCTTC. This rearrangement joins TRBV19 to TRBJ2-1; TRBD1 agrees at 10 bases. The CDR3 contains 16 residues. V was pared by 6 bases and J by 15 bases, with 20 bases of the junction left unmatched. CDR1 is LNHDA, CDR2 SQIVND, per germline (reference sequence).

V and J are TRBV12-5 and TRBJ2-1; possibly TRBD2 for D (6 bases). Germline V gives CDR1 LGHNT, CDR2 FRNRAP. The V end was cut by 1 base, the J end by 0 bases, with 16 bases between. The CDR3 runs 18 residues. The CDR3 protein is CASGLGRTGVISYNEQFF. DNA of the CDR3: TGTGCTAGTGGTTTGGGACGAACGGGAGTCATCTCCTACAATGAGCAGTTCTTC.

In nucleotides, the CDR3 is TGTGCCAGCAGTTTCAGGGGCACTAATGAAAAACTGTTTTTT. It specifies CASSFRGTNEKLFF. The V gene is TRBV27, the J gene TRBJ1-4; D perhaps matches TRBD1 (6 bases). Trimming stripped 3 bases from V and 2 bases from J, with 7 bases between. This CDR3 spans 14 amino acids. Germline V lookup: CDR1 MNHEY, CDR2 SMNVEV (reference sequence).

V is TRBV11-3 and J is TRBJ2-7; tentatively, D is TRBD2 (5 bases). The CDR3 sequence is 13 residues long. The germline V gene encodes CDR1 SGHNT and CDR2 YENEEA. V lost 7 bases and J 2 bases, leaving 12 bases between the germline ends. CDR3 in amino acids: CASTSLAPYEQYF. The CDR3 nucleotides are TGTGCCAGCACCTCCCTAGCTCCCTACGAGCAGTACTTC.

A single count supports this clone. This chain uses TRBV11-2 with TRBJ1-5; D is unclear. Germline values: CDR1 SGHAT, CDR2 FQNNGV. The CDR3 is made up of 13 amino acids. V was trimmed by 0 bases and J by 9 bases, leaving 9 bases between them. CDR3 residues: CASSLDVRRPQHF. CDR3 nucleotide sequence: TGTGCCAGCAGCTTAGACGTGAGGCGGCCCCAGCATTTT.

V and J are TRBV6-5 and TRBJ2-2; possibly TRBD2 for D (5 bases). Trimming took off 6 bases at V and 6 bases at J, with 17 bases between the two ends. This CDR3 contains 15 residues. Germline V gene data show CDR1 as MNHEY and CDR2 as SVGAGI. Here the CDR3 reads CASSPGLHGAGELFF. The CDR3 DNA reads as TGTGCCAGCAGCCCGGGATTACATGGAGCCGGGGAGCTGTTTTTT.

This clone came up once. CDR3 DNA: TGTGCCAGTAGTATAAGACAGGGTCGAGATACGCAGTATTTT. It codes for CASSIRQGRDTQYF. This chain uses TRBV19 with TRBJ2-3; 7 bases line up with TRBD1. Germline lookup yields CDR1 LNHDA and CDR2 SQIVND (reference sequence). The CDR3 has 14 residues. The V gene end was trimmed by 2 bases and the J gene end by 5 bases; junction bases not matched to a gene: 4.

CDR3 protein: CASSPRQVLNTEAFF. CDR3 nucleotide sequence: TGTGCCAGCTCACCTCGACAGGTACTGAACACTGAAGCTTTCTTT. V gene TRBV18 combines with J gene TRBJ1-1; D may be TRBD1 (6 bases). Germline loops: CDR1 KGHSH, CDR2 LQKENI. There are 15 residues in the CDR3. V was cut by 3 bases and J by 0 bases, with 11 bases left in between.

The chain has TRBV28 and TRBJ2-5; 10 nucleotides align to TRBD1. The CDR3 is made up of 14 amino acids. CDR1 and CDR2 (germline): MDHEN, SYDVKM. Unmatched junction bases numbered 2, after V lost 6 bases and J lost 1 base. The CDR3 nucleotides read TGTGCCAGCAGGACAGGGGGCTCCCAAGAGACCCAGTACTTC. It is translated as CASRTGGSQETQYF.

The DNA for the CDR3 is TGTGCCAGTAGAATTCAGGGGACGGGCTACACCTTC. Protein sequence: CASRIQGTGYTF. The chain couples TRBV19 to TRBJ1-2, with D perhaps TRBD1 (6 bases). CDR3 length: 12 amino acids. The V gene lost 6 bases and the J gene lost 8 bases, with 13 bases spanning the gap. Germline loops: CDR1 LNHDA, CDR2 SQIVND (reference sequence).

V usage is TRBV9 and J usage is TRBJ1-3; D gene unclear. V lost 4 bases and J lost 3, with 5 bases in between. The CDR3 spans 12 residues. The germline gives CDR1 SGDLS, CDR2 YYNGEE. In nucleotides, the CDR3 is TGTGCCAGCAGCTCATTTGGAAACACCATATATTTT. This codes for CASSSFGNTIYF. The full variable domain, with the rest looked up from reference TRBV9 and TRBJ1-3, is DSGVTQTPKHLITATGQRVTLRCSPRSGDLSVYWYQQSLDQGLQFLIQYYNGEERAKGNILERFSAQQFPDLHSELNLSSLELGDSALYFCASSSFGNTIYFGEGSWLTVV.

This clone is a singleton in its sample. The chain is built from TRBV28 and TRBJ2-7; TRBD2 matches 9 bases. Germline lookup yields CDR1 MDHEN and CDR2 SYDVKM. The CDR3 contains 15 residues. The trim removed 5 bases at V and 7 bases at J, leaving 12 bases unmatched. CDR3 DNA: TGTGCCAGCAGTCCCACCGGGACTAGCTCGGGAGAGCAGTACTTC. This codes for CASSPTGTSSGEQYF.

V is TRBV2 and J is TRBJ1-5; no firm D call. The CDR3 spans 14 residues. V lost 0 bases to trimming and J lost 4 bases, with 7 bases between them. Germline-derived CDR1 and CDR2 are SNHLY and FYNNEI. The CDR3 sequence is CASSEAEGNQPQHF. The CDR3 nucleotides read TGTGCCAGCAGTGAAGCAGAGGGAAATCAGCCCCAGCATTTT.

V gene TRBV7-9 combines with J gene TRBJ2-3, with a weak D call TRBD2 (7 bases). This CDR3 has 16 amino acids. The germline V gene has CDR1 SEHNR and CDR2 FQNEAQ (reference sequence). V was clipped by 7 bases and J by 0 bases, with 17 bases between them. This CDR3 is CASIRGASFSTDTQYF. In DNA form, the CDR3 reads TGTGCCAGCATCCGGGGGGCTAGCTTTAGCACAGATACGCAGTATTTT. The full variable domain, its missing parts supplied by reference TRBV7-9 and TRBJ2-3, is DTGVSQNPRHKITKRGQNVTFRCDPISEHNRLYWYRQTLGQGPEFLTYFQNEAQLEKSRLLSDRFSAERPKGSFSTLEIQRTEQGDSAMYLCASIRGASFSTDTQYFGPGTRLTVL.

This chain links TRBV7-2 with TRBJ1-1; the D gene is possibly TRBD1 (5 bases). The CDR3 length is 14 residues. Germline V lookup: CDR1 SGHTA, CDR2 FQGNSA. Trimming pared 4 bases from V and 11 bases from J, leaving 20 bases between. The CDR3 sequence is CASSSRQNPRAAFF. The DNA of the CDR3 is TGTGCCAGCAGCTCCAGACAGAACCCTAGGGCCGCTTTCTTT.

This chain connects TRBV6-4 to TRBJ1-2; D might be TRBD1 (5 bases). Trimming shortened V by 3 bases and J by 8 bases, and 13 bases separated the two germline ends. CDR1 MRHNA and CDR2 SNTAGT come from the germline V gene. The CDR3 runs to 13 residues. Here the CDR3 DNA reads TGTGCCAGCAGTGAAGGGGAAAGCCTGGGCTACACCTTC. The encoded protein is CASSEGESLGYTF.

The gene calls are TRBV28 and TRBJ1-5; 9 bases are shared with TRBD1. Germline V lookup: CDR1 MDHEN, CDR2 SYDVKM. The CDR3 extends over 15 amino acids. The J segment lost 3 bases and the V segment lost 6 bases, leaving 6 bases of the junction unmatched. CDR3 in amino acids: CASSPGTGYNQPQHF. As DNA, the CDR3 is TGTGCCAGCAGCCCGGGGACAGGGTACAATCAGCCCCAGCATTTT.

V and J are TRBV7-8 and TRBJ2-7; TRBD2 matches 7 bases. The length of the CDR3 is 15 residues. The germline CDR1 and CDR2 sequences are SGHVS and FQNEAQ. V dropped 2 bases and J dropped 3; count of bases not matched to a gene: 7. CDR3 DNA sequence: TGTGCCAGCAGCTTATTGGCTAGCGGAGGCTACGAGCAGTACTTC. Translating gives CASSLLASGGYEQYF.

The V and J genes are TRBV28 and TRBJ2-3, with D tentatively TRBD1 (5 bases). Germline CDR1 is MDHEN and CDR2 is SYDVKM. The ends were cut back, 4 bases at V and 4 bases at J, with 15 bases in the middle. The CDR3 consists of 15 residues. The CDR3 DNA is TGTGCCAGCAGTTCCTCCAGGGTAGGGGCAGATACGCAGTATTTT. Amino acid sequence: CASSSSRVGADTQYF.

In nucleotides, the CDR3 is TGTGCCACCAGCAGAGGACTAGCGGGAGAGCACTACAATGAGCAGTTCTTC. Protein sequence: CATSRGLAGEHYNEQFF. The chain joins TRBV15 to TRBJ2-1, with TRBD2 matching over 12 bases. The trim removed 1 base at V and 3 bases at J, leaving 4 bases unmatched. Germline CDR1 is LNHNV and CDR2 is YYDKDF (reference sequence). This CDR3 is built from 17 residues.

The chain is built from TRBV7-9 and TRBJ2-3; tentatively, D is TRBD1 (6 bases). Germline CDR1 reads SEHNR; CDR2 reads FQNEAQ (reference sequence). This CDR3 is 15 amino acids long. V was shortened by 7 bases and J by 10 bases, with 24 bases between the two germline ends. The CDR3 nucleotides read TGTGCCAGCACCCAAGCAGGGGTAGTGATCAAGGCGCAGTATTTT. Translating gives CASTQAGVVIKAQYF.

This clone was counted a few times. This sequence joins TRBV6-9 and TRBJ2-3; D is possibly TRBD1 (5 bases). The germline V gene encodes CDR1 MNHGY and CDR2 SVAAGI. The V gene lost 0 bases and the J gene lost 4 bases, with 14 bases spanning the gap. The CDR3 runs 16 residues. CDR3 region: CASSYSVALGADTQYF. CDR3 coding DNA: TGTGCCAGCAGTTATTCTGTAGCCCTAGGGGCAGATACGCAGTATTTT.

CDR3 residues: CASSPTGYSGANVLTF. Here the CDR3 DNA reads TGTGCCAGCTCACCGACAGGGTACTCTGGGGCCAACGTCCTGACTTTC. The rearrangement links TRBV18 to TRBJ2-6; 7 nucleotides line up with TRBD1. After removal of 3 bases from V and 0 bases from J, the junction contained 2 bases not matched to a gene. From germline, CDR1 is KGHSH and CDR2 LQKENI. The CDR3 is 16 residues long.